The subject of this entry is one TCR beta chain. The germline gives CDR1 SGHNT, CDR2 YYREEE (reference sequence). This CDR3 comprises 14 residues. V lost 0 bases, J lost 2 bases, and 8 bases lay in between. These data are taken from a study of control samples from healthy donors and cancer patients. Profiled with immunoSEQ multiplex PCR; TCRdb holds only in-frame clones, not every one. This sample has roughly 140,000 clones; around 90% occur once, and the top ten carry over 4.5%. The sequenced sample consisted of blood. The chain is built from TRBV5-4 and TRBJ1-1, with D hard to call. The clonotype comes from a man aged 30 to 39 in good health. The CDR3 coding sequence is TGTGCCAGCAGCTTGGGAAGAGGTAACACTGAAGCTTTCTTT. It translates to CASSLGRGNTEAFF.